Described below is a single TCR beta chain sequence and its context. The antigen remains undetermined. Graves' hyperthyroidism qualified as stable when ophthalmopathy did not progress within 18 months. This entry is derived from a study of T cells in Graves' hyperthyroidism and ophthalmopathy. Amplified TCR beta CDR3 regions came from RNA transcripts. In the first-round RT-PCR of the TCR CDR3, the HTBI primer set was used. TCRdb re-called the multiplex PCR reads with MiXCR, one entry per CDR3 protein. Of about 400,000 distinct CDR3 sequences listed, 15% are singletons. General study points: A model of 13 V-J features distinguished ophthalmopathy from stable hyperthyroidism.

Specimen: blood. The receptor was isolated from a woman aged 25 to 39 with Graves' hyperthyroidism.

The CDR3 is CASSEWTAQETQYF. CDR3 coding DNA: TGCGCCAGCAGTGAGTGGACTGCCCAAGAGACCCAGTACTTC. The chain recombines TRBV10-1 with TRBJ2-5, with D perhaps matching TRBD2 (5 bases). Trimming shortened V by 1 base and J by 1 base, and 7 bases separated the two germline ends. Germline assignment: CDR1 WNHNN and CDR2 SYGVQD (reference sequence). This CDR3 contains 14 residues.